The rows below give T cell receptor beta chains drawn from one sample of a study of blood T cell repertoires in COVID-19. TCRdb keeps only in-frame clones here, not all; method: immunoSEQ multiplex PCR. The data hold about 500,000 clones, with around 90% observed a single time. The specimen was PBMCs or T cells enriched from blood (not recorded which). These receptors all stem from a woman under 30 who had recovered from COVID-19. Each CDR3 is given with its conserved first and last residue. A D gene is named only where the DNA matches it firmly. The listing skips clone size in some rows; elsewhere it reads once, few, many or a size class.

d_gene: TRBD2; abundance: NA; v_gene: TRBV10-2; j_gene: TRBJ2-2; CDR3aa: CASRTSGRGGELFF; CDR3nt: TGCGCCAGCAGGACTAGCGGGAGGGGCGGGGAGCTGTTTTTT
d_gene: TRBD1; abundance: NA; v_gene: TRBV7-8; j_gene: TRBJ1-2; CDR3aa: CASSLVQGPSYGYTF; CDR3nt: TGTGCCAGCAGCTTGGTACAGGGGCCGTCCTATGGCTACACCTTC
d_gene: NA; abundance: once; v_gene: TRBV19; j_gene: TRBJ1-2; CDR3aa: CASSINGQGLSYGYTF; CDR3nt: TGTGCCAGTAGTATTAACGGGCAGGGTTTGAGCTATGGCTACACCTTC
d_gene: TRBD1; abundance: NA; v_gene: TRBV2; j_gene: TRBJ2-7; CDR3aa: CAALGQGADEQYF; CDR3nt: TGTGCCGCCCTAGGACAGGGGGCTGACGAGCAGTACTTC
d_gene: NA; abundance: NA; v_gene: TRBV4-1; j_gene: TRBJ1-2; CDR3aa: CASSLIPLGVENYGYTF; CDR3nt: TGCGCCAGCAGCCTCATTCCGCTCGGGGTCGAAAACTATGGCTACACCTTC
d_gene: NA; abundance: NA; v_gene: TRBV5-1; j_gene: TRBJ1-1; CDR3aa: CASSPDRPYEAFF; CDR3nt: TGCGCCAGCAGCCCCGACAGGCCTTATGAAGCTTTCTTT
d_gene: TRBD1; abundance: NA; v_gene: TRBV10-3; j_gene: TRBJ1-1; CDR3aa: CAITAETRGQAFF; CDR3nt: TGTGCCATCACCGCGGAAACAAGGGGGCAGGCTTTCTTT
d_gene: TRBD2; abundance: NA; v_gene: TRBV30; j_gene: TRBJ2-1; CDR3aa: CAWERDGSSYNEQFF; CDR3nt: TGTGCCTGGGAGCGGGACGGAAGCTCCTACAATGAGCAGTTCTTC
d_gene: NA; abundance: NA; v_gene: TRBV5-6; j_gene: TRBJ1-2; CDR3aa: CASSLIGRAGNYGYTF; CDR3nt: TGTGCCAGCAGCTTGATAGGCCGGGCGGGGAACTATGGCTACACCTTC
d_gene: NA; abundance: NA; v_gene: TRBV18; j_gene: TRBJ2-1; CDR3aa: CASSPPVGGSYNEQFF; CDR3nt: TGTGCCAGCTCACCACCGGTGGGGGGCTCCTACAATGAGCAGTTCTTC
d_gene: TRBD1; abundance: NA; v_gene: TRBV19; j_gene: TRBJ1-2; CDR3aa: CASSIRTGNPNYGYTF; CDR3nt: TGTGCCAGTAGTATACGGACAGGGAATCCTAACTATGGCTACACCTTC
d_gene: TRBD1; abundance: NA; v_gene: TRBV4-2; j_gene: TRBJ1-1; CDR3aa: CASKNRGTNTEAFF; CDR3nt: TGTGCCAGCAAAAACAGGGGGACGAACACTGAAGCTTTCTTT
d_gene: TRBD1; abundance: NA; v_gene: TRBV28; j_gene: TRBJ1-4; CDR3aa: CASSPGGTGYEKLFF; CDR3nt: TGTGCCAGCAGTCCCGGGGGGACAGGGTATGAAAAACTGTTTTTT
d_gene: NA; abundance: few; v_gene: TRBV12-5; j_gene: TRBJ1-2; CDR3aa: CASAKSPTGGYTF; CDR3nt: TGTGCTAGTGCGAAATCGCCAACCGGGGGCTACACCTTC
d_gene: NA; abundance: NA; v_gene: TRBV7-9; j_gene: TRBJ1-6; CDR3aa: CASSAGPGGNSPLHF; CDR3nt: TGTGCCAGCAGCGCCGGACCCGGGGGGAATTCACCCCTCCACTTT
d_gene: NA; abundance: NA; v_gene: TRBV5-1; j_gene: TRBJ2-2; CDR3aa: CASSWTGAGGELFF; CDR3nt: TGCGCCAGCAGCTGGACAGGAGCGGGCGGGGAGCTGTTTTTT
d_gene: TRBD1; abundance: NA; v_gene: TRBV4-1; j_gene: TRBJ1-1; CDR3aa: CASSPRQGVGNTEAFF; CDR3nt: TGCGCCAGCAGCCCGAGACAGGGGGTGGGGAACACTGAAGCTTTCTTT
d_gene: TRBD2; abundance: NA; v_gene: TRBV11-3; j_gene: TRBJ2-2; CDR3aa: CASRPSGDVGELFF; CDR3nt: TGTGCCAGCAGACCCAGCGGGGATGTGGGGGAGCTGTTTTTT
d_gene: TRBD1; abundance: NA; v_gene: TRBV24-1; j_gene: TRBJ2-3; CDR3aa: CATSDSGTGGAVDTQYF; CDR3nt: TGTGCCACCAGTGATTCCGGGACAGGGGGCGCGGTAGATACGCAGTATTTT
d_gene: TRBD1; abundance: NA; v_gene: TRBV30; j_gene: TRBJ1-1; CDR3aa: CAWSVRGTEGTEAFF; CDR3nt: TGTGCCTGGAGTGTACGGGGGACAGAGGGCACTGAAGCTTTCTTT
d_gene: NA; abundance: NA; v_gene: TRBV27; j_gene: TRBJ2-7; CDR3aa: CASRRGQEQYF; CDR3nt: TGTGCCAGCCGGAGGGGGCAAGAGCAGTACTTC
d_gene: TRBD2; abundance: NA; v_gene: TRBV11-2; j_gene: TRBJ2-3; CDR3aa: CASGGRGENTQYF; CDR3nt: TGTGCCAGCGGGGGGAGGGGTGAGAATACGCAGTATTTT